This T cell receptor beta chain comes out of a study of T cells after yellow fever vaccination. The CDR3 extends over 14 amino acids. Germline lookup yields CDR1 DFQATT and CDR2 SNEGSKA (reference sequence). V lost 6 bases, J lost 2 bases, and 16 bases lay in between. TCRdb reanalysed the 5' RACE reads using MiXCR and keeps one entry per CDR3 protein. The sample lists 350,000 to 450,000 distinct CDR3 sequences, 6% to 8% occurring once. This clonotype was observed a few times. This chain connects TRBV20-1 to TRBJ2-5; tentatively, D is TRBD1 or TRBD2 (6 bases each). The TCR sequence derives from a man in his thirties or forties who received the YFV17D yellow fever vaccine. The material was PBMCs, obtained 5 days after the yellow fever booster vaccination. CDR3 nucleotides: TGCAGTGCATCAAACAGGGAGGAACAAGAGACCCAGTACTTC. Encoded protein: CSASNREEQETQYF.